The clone carrying this T cell receptor beta chain was observed a handful of times. Its specificity is unknown. Sorting selected naive CD8 T cells with a CD8+CD4-CCR7+CD45RA+ phenotype. Bulk TCR libraries used previously described methods and listed TCR primers. Via MiXCR, TCRdb re-called the PCR reads, giving one row per CDR3 protein. The profile shows approximately 550,000 distinct CDR3 sequences, about 25% of them singletons. The CDR3 totals 15 residues. The J segment lost 3 bases and the V segment lost 2 bases, leaving 4 bases of the junction unmatched. CDR1 is LGHNA and CDR2 is YSLEER in the germline V gene. These data originate in a study of molecular identifiers for immune sequencing clone quantification. Study-wide results and limits: Clones above 20 RNA copies contained over 99% of effector molecules and under 1% of naive molecules. Highly expanded clones may be undercounted when identical TCR molecules share barcodes.

The sequence came from a human donor in good health. Some libraries in this study had Jurkat cell RNA spiked in. The sequencing input was naive CD8+ T cells from blood, with Jurkat cell RNA spiked in. Subset described: FACS-sorted CD8+CD4-CCR7+CD45RA+ naive T cells. The chain joins TRBV4-3 to TRBJ1-1; 9 bases fit TRBD1. The CDR3 region has the DNA TGCGCCAGCAGCCAATTATGGACAGGGGACACTGAAGCTTTCTTT. As protein: CASSQLWTGDTEAFF.